This TCR beta chain was retrieved from a study of Tregs in tolerant kidney transplant recipients. Study information: Antibodies separated recipient from donor cells. Study-wide results and limits: Biological reproducibility was not directly addressed in this study. Few patients were studied, so findings need validation in larger groups.

Produced via immunoSEQ multiplex PCR; TCRdb's table is partial and in-frame only. Of fewer than 20,000 clones in the sample, around 60% were seen once. With regard to this clone: Its target is not known.

Trimming removed 6 bases at V and 7 bases at J, with 15 bases between. There are 13 residues in the CDR3. Germline V CDR1 and CDR2: MNHNY, SVGAGI (reference sequence). The J gene is TRBJ1-2, the V gene TRBV6-6, with D hard to call. Sequencing was done on a sample of Tregs from blood cultured with allogeneic cells. The TCR was taken from a human donor in good health. The chain's CDR3 is CASSNLGTGGYTF. CDR3 bases: TGTGCCAGCAGCAACCTCGGAACGGGTGGCTACACCTTC.